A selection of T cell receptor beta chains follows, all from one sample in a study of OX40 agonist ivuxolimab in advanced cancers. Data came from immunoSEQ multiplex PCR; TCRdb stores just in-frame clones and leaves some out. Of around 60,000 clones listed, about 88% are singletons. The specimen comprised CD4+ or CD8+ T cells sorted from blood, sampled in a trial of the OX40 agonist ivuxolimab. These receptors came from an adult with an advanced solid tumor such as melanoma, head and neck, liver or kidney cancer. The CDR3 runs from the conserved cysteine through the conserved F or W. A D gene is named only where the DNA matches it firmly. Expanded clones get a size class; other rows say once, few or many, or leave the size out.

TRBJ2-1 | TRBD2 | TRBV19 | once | TGTGCCAGTAGCCCAATGGGGGTTGCGGGAGGATTCTCTAATGAGCAGTTCTTC | CASSPMGVAGGFSNEQFF
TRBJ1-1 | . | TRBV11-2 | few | TGTGCCAGCAGCTTAGTGGGAGAGGGCACTGAAGCTTTCTTT | CASSLVGEGTEAFF
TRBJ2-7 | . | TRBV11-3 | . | TGTGCCAGCAGCTTAGCGACGGGAGCCCCATACGAGCAGTACTTC | CASSLATGAPYEQYF
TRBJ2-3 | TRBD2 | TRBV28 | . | TGTGCCAGCAGTTCCGGGACTAGCGTATACATTAGCACAGATACGCAGTATTTT | CASSSGTSVYISTDTQYF
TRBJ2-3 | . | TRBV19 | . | TGTGCCAGTAGTGGCCGGGACAGCACAGATACGCAGTATTTT | CASSGRDSTDTQYF
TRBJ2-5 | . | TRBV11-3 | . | TGTGCCAGCAGCTTAGCTCACCGGGATTTTAGGCAGTACTTC | CASSLAHRDFRQYF
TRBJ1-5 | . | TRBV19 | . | TGTGCCAGTAGTGACATAAATCAGCCCCAGCATTTT | CASSDINQPQHF
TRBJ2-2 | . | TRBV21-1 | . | TGTGCCAGCATCATCAGGGAAATCGGGGAGCTGTTTTTT | CASIIREIGELFF
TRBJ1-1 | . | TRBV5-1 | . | TGCGCCAGCAGTCCCGAGCCTAACACTGAAGCTTTCTTT | CASSPEPNTEAFF
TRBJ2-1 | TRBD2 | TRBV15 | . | TGTGCCACCAGAGAGGCTAGCGGGAACAATGAGCAGTTCTTC | CATREASGNNEQFF
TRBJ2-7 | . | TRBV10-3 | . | TGTGCCATCCGGGGGCGGTACGAGCAGTACTTC | CAIRGRYEQYF
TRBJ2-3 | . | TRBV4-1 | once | TGCGCCAGCAGCCGGGAATTTGTCTCTGGCACAGATACGCAGTATTTT | CASSREFVSGTDTQYF
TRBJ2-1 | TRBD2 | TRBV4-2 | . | TGTGCCAGCAGTAGCGACGGGAGGGAGTTCTTC | CASSSDGREFF
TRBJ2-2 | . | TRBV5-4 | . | TGTGCCAGCAGCTTGGTGGGCGGAGTGAACACCGGGGAGCTGTTTTTT | CASSLVGGVNTGELFF
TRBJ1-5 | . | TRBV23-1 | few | TGCGCCAGCAGTCACACAGGGTGGAAACAGCCCCAGCATTTT | CASSHTGWKQPQHF
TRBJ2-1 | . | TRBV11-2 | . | TGTGCCAGCAGCTTATCTTTGGATGAGCAGTTCTTC | CASSLSLDEQFF
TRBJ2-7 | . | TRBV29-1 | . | TGCAGCGTTGCGGGGGCTTACGAGCAGTACTTC | CSVAGAYEQYF
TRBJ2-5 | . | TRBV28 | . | TGTGCCAGCAACGGGGACCAAGAGACCCAGTACTTC | CASNGDQETQYF
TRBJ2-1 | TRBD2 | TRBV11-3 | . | TGTGCCAGCAGCAAGACCGGGACTAGCAGAAACAATGAGCAGTTCTTC | CASSKTGTSRNNEQFF
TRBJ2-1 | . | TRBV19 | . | TGTGCCAGTAGCCCCCAGGGAGATGAGCAGTTCTTC | CASSPQGDEQFF
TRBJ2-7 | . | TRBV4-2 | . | TGTGCCAGCAGCCCCGCGGGGCAGCTAGCCGACGAGCAGTACTTC | CASSPAGQLADEQYF
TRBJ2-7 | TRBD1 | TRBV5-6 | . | TGTGCCAGCAGCTTGAACCGGGACAGGGTTAACGAGCAGTACTTC | CASSLNRDRVNEQYF
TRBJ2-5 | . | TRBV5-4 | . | TGTGCCAGCAGCTTAGGTTCCACCAGGCAAGGGGAGACCCAGTACTTC | CASSLGSTRQGETQYF
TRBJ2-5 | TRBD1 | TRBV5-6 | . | TGTGCCAGCAGCGAGGGACAGGGGATGGAGACCCAGTACTTC | CASSEGQGMETQYF
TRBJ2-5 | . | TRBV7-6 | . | TGTGCCAGCAGCTTAGCGGCGGAGGCCAAAGAGACCCAGTACTTC | CASSLAAEAKETQYF
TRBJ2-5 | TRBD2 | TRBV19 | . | TGTGCCAGTAGCCCCCAACGGACTAGCGGGCAAGAGACCCAGTACTTC | CASSPQRTSGQETQYF
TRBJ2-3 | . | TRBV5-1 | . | TGCGCCAGCAGCTTGTATCTCAGGGATACGCAGTATTTT | CASSLYLRDTQYF
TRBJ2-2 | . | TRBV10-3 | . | TGTGCCATCTCTTTGGGCGGACTTAGCGGGGAGCTGTTTTTT | CAISLGGLSGELFF
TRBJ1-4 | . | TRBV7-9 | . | TGTGCCAGCAGCCCCCCTGGGGCAGGTCGGAATGAAAAACTGTTTTTT | CASSPPGAGRNEKLFF
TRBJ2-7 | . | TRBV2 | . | TGTGCCAGCAGTGAGTCCGGGACACGTCCCTACGAGCAGTACTTC | CASSESGTRPYEQYF
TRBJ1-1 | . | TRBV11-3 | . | TGTGCCAGCAGCTTCCACCCGGGGGCTGAAGCTTTCTTT | CASSFHPGAEAFF
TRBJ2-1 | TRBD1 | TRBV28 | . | TGTGCCAGCAGTACGGGACAGGGTTATGAGCAGTTCTTC | CASSTGQGYEQFF
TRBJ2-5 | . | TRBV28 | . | TGTGCCAGCAGTTTATACTCGGACCAAGAGACCCAGTACTTC | CASSLYSDQETQYF
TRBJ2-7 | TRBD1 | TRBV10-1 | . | TGCGCCAGCAGTGAGAGGGACAGGGTTTACGAGCAGTACTTC | CASSERDRVYEQYF
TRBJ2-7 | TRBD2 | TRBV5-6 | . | TGTGCCAGCAGCATCGGGACTAGCGGGGTCTACGAGCAGTACTTC | CASSIGTSGVYEQYF
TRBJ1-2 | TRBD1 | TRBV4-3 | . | TGCGCCAGCAGCCAAGATCGGATGTTGGGACAGTTATACACCTTC | CASSQDRMLGQLYTF
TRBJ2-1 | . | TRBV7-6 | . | TGTGCCAGCAGTCGCGGGTTGAGCTCCTACAATGAGCAGTTCTTC | CASSRGLSSYNEQFF
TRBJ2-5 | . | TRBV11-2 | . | TGTGCCAGCAGCTTAGGAGGGAGTGGAGAGACCCAGTACTTC | CASSLGGSGETQYF
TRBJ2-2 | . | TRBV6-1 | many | TGTGCCAGCCAGAAGGCAGGACACACCGGGGAGCTGTTTTTT | CASQKAGHTGELFF
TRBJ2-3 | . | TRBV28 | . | TGTGCCAGCAGTTCTGGAGGGGTTTCCACAGATACGCAGTATTTT | CASSSGGVSTDTQYF
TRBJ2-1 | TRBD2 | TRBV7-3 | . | TGTGCCAGCAGTCCCGGGACTAGCGGGAGCAATGAGCAGTTCTTC | CASSPGTSGSNEQFF